The clone carrying this T cell receptor beta chain occurred many times. What it binds is unknown. Alpha and beta constant region primers primed reverse transcription for blood and skin samples. Ligated cDNA underwent four rounds of PCR with nested alpha and beta constant region primers and SP2. A single record per CDR3 protein comes from TCRdb applying MiXCR to the UMI-ligation and nested PCR reads. The sample contains 15,000 to 20,000 distinct CDR3 sequences, more than 9% of which appear only once. This entry belongs to a study of naive and memory T cell subsets. Study-level points and caveats: Delayed type IV hypersensitivity infiltration was taken to explain higher tuberculin-site TCR counts.

Noted treatment: skin biopsy from PPD injection site in Mantoux-positive individual. Cells were not sorted; total RNA input targeted roughly 1 to 1000 ng. A UMI-containing oligonucleotide was joined by 3' ligation to the TCR cDNA template. Tuberculin skin test biopsies were taken where PPD was injected in Mantoux-positive people. This CDR3 spans 15 amino acids. V gave up 5 bases and J gave up 6 bases, with 14 bases separating them. CDR1 is MNHEY and CDR2 is SVGAGI in the germline V gene. The V and J genes are TRBV6-5 and TRBJ1-6; TRBD1 is a possible D gene (5 bases). Sequencing was performed on skin, taken from a tuberculin skin test site. This TCR was sampled from an adult in good health. CDR3 region: CASSPTGTGNSPLHF. As DNA, the CDR3 is TGTGCCAGCAGTCCTACCGGGACGGGTAATTCACCCCTCCACTTT.